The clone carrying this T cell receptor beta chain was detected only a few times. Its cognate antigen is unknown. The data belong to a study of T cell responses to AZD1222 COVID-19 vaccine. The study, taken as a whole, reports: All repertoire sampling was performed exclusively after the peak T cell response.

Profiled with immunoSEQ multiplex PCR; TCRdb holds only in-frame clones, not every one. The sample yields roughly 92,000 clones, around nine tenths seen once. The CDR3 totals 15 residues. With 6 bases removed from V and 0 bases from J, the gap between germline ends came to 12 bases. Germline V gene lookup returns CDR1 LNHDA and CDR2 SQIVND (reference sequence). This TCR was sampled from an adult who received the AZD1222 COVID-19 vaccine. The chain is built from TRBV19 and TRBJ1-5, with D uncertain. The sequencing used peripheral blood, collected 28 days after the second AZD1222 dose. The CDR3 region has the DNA TGTGCCAGTAGACCAAGACGGAATAGCAATCAGCCCCAGCATTTT. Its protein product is CASRPRRNSNQPQHF.